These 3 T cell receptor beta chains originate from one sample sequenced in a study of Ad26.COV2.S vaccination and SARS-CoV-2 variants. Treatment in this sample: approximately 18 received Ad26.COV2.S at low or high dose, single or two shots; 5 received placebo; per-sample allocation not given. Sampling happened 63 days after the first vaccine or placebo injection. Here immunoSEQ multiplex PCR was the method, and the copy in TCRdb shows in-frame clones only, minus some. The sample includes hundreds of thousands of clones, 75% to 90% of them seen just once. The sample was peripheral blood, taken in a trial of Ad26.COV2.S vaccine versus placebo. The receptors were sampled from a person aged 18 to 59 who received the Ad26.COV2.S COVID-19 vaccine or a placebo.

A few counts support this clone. CDR3 sequence (DNA): TGTGCCAGCTCTCCGGGACAGTTGGGGACCGGGGAGCTGTTTTTT. Translation gives CASSPGQLGTGELFF. V usage is TRBV27 and J usage is TRBJ2-2; 7 bases align to TRBD1. The length of the CDR3 is 15 residues. The V and J ends lost 8 bases and 5 bases, in that order; junction bases with no gene match: 11. Germline CDR1 and CDR2: MNHEY and SMNVEV (reference sequence).

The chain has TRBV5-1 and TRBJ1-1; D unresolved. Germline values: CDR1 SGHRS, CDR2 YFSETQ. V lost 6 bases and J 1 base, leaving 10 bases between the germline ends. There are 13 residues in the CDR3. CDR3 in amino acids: CASKSEPNTEAFF. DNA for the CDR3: TGCGCCAGCAAGTCGGAACCGAACACTGAAGCTTTCTTT.

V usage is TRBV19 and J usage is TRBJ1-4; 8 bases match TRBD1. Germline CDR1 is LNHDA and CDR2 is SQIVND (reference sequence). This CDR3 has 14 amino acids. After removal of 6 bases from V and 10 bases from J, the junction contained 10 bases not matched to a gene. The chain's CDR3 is CASSSGAGGGKLFF. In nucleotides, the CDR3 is TGTGCCAGTAGCTCCGGGGCAGGGGGCGGAAAACTGTTTTTT. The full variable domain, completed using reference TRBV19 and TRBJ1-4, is DGGITQSPKYLFRKEGQNVTLSCEQNLNHDAMYWYRQDPGQGLRLIYYSQIVNDFQKGDIAEGYSVSREKKESFPLTVTSAQKNPTAFYLCASSSGAGGGKLFFGSGTQLSVL.